This TCR beta chain was obtained from a study of CD8 T cells in Susac syndrome. cDNA came from roughly 0.53 to 1 ug RNA primed by random hexamers. Each CDR3 protein gets one entry after TCRdb re-called the immunoSEQ multiplex PCR reads with MiXCR. The sample carries 100,000 to 150,000 distinct CDR3 sequences, just under 95% recorded once. Germline V gives CDR1 LGHDT, CDR2 YNNKEL (reference sequence). The CDR3 has 16 amino acids. The V end lost 2 bases, the J end lost 0 bases, and 11 bases lay between the germline ends. This clonotype was sampled from a human donor in good health. The gene calls are TRBV3-1 and TRBJ1-3, with D possibly matching TRBD1 (6 bases). Sequences were obtained from CD4+ T cells from PBMCs. The CDR3 DNA is TGTGCCAGCAGCCAACAGGGGATAAACTCTGGAAACACCATATATTTT. It codes for CASSQQGINSGNTIYF.